This TCR beta chain is from a study of control samples from healthy donors and cancer patients. Method: immunoSEQ multiplex PCR; TCRdb's copy keeps in-frame clones and lacks some. Counted here are about 50,000 clones, roughly 92% occurring once; the ten biggest clones make up approximately 0.8%. This clone was found a few times. The CDR3 has 14 amino acids. V shed 3 bases and J shed 5 bases, with 14 bases lying between them. Germline loops: CDR1 SGHNT, CDR2 YYREEE (reference sequence). The sequenced material came from PBMCs. The chain has TRBV5-4 and TRBJ1-1; D is ambiguous. The TCR was taken from a man aged 25-45 years with colorectal cancer. The CDR3 bases are TGTGCCAGCAGCTCTTTGGACCCTGGGACTGAAGCTTTCTTT. This translates into CASSSLDPGTEAFF.